These 18 T cell receptor beta chains came from one sample sequenced in a study of T-cell reconstitution after alpha-beta-depleted transplantation in children. Preparation of the TCRbeta library was carried out with unique molecular identifiers. TCRdb analysed the PCR reads with MiXCR anew, one entry per CDR3 protein. The data contain some 640,000 distinct CDR3 sequences, around 16% of them seen just once; the ten biggest clones take up over 0.95%. The specimen comprised PBMCs from the stem cell graft donor, sampled from the stem cell graft. Source of these receptors: a human donor who donated a stem cell graft to a child with acute myeloid leukemia.

This clonotype has a handful of counts. The chain employs TRBV12-3 or TRBV12-4 and TRBJ1-1, with 11 bases fitting TRBD1. The CDR3 covers 15 residues. The ends lost 0 bases at V and 11 bases at J; junction bases unmatched: 8. The CDR3 DNA reads TGTGCCAGCAGTTTAGCGAGAGGACAGGGGGCGCCCGCTTTCTTT. It translates to CASSLARGQGAPAFF.

The gene calls are TRBV7-9 and TRBJ1-4, with a possible D match to TRBD1 (6 bases). Germline CDR1 is SEHNR and CDR2 is FQNEAQ (reference sequence). This CDR3 has 16 residues. The V end was cut by 5 bases, the J end by 8 bases, with 21 bases between. CDR3 sequence reads: CASSMIQGQGFEKLFF. The CDR3 DNA follows: TGTGCCAGCAGCATGATACAGGGCCAGGGGTTCGAAAAACTGTTTTTT.

The table lists this clonotype with a few counts. V is TRBV27 and J is TRBJ2-2; 8 nucleotides align to TRBD1. This CDR3 has 16 residues. Trimming cost V 3 bases and J 4 bases; bases outside gene matches: 7. CDR1 is MNHEY and CDR2 is SMNVEV in the germline V gene (reference sequence). Here the CDR3 reads CASSFGAGGFTGELFF. The CDR3 DNA follows: TGTGCCAGCAGTTTCGGGGCAGGGGGCTTCACCGGGGAGCTGTTTTTT.

This chain joins TRBV29-1 and TRBJ2-5; possible D gene TRBD2, 7 bases. V dropped 4 bases and J dropped 5 bases, with 14 bases sitting between them. The CDR3 covers 13 residues. Germline V lookup: CDR1 SQVTM, CDR2 ANQGSEA. CDR3 DNA: TGCAGCGTTGTACAGGGAGGGGACGAGACCCAGTACTTC. Its translation is CSVVQGGDETQYF.

In this sample, this clonotype turned up a few times. The chain has TRBV6-1 and TRBJ2-1; 9 bases align to TRBD2. V was pared by 6 bases and J by 7 bases, with 10 bases of the junction left unmatched. Germline V lookup: CDR1 MNHNS, CDR2 SASEGT. This CDR3 has 15 residues. CDR3 DNA sequence: TGTGCCAGCAGCCCTAGCGGGGCGCTGAGGAATGAGCAGTTCTTC. Protein product: CASSPSGALRNEQFF.

The gene calls are TRBV28 and TRBJ1-2; the D is unclear. Trimming stripped 2 bases from V and 6 bases from J, with 16 bases between. Germline CDR1 MDHEN, CDR2 SYDVKM. This CDR3 has 15 residues. The CDR3 sequence is CASSLSPKGGDGYTF. The CDR3 DNA is TGTGCCAGCAGTTTAAGCCCGAAGGGAGGTGATGGCTACACCTTC.

This clonotype was seen ten or more times. The chain has TRBV6-2 or TRBV6-3 and TRBJ2-1; the D call may be TRBD1 or TRBD2 (5 bases each). The CDR3 is 12 amino acids. Trimming removed 7 bases from V and 9 bases from J, with 13 bases in between. The germline V gene has CDR1 MNHEY and CDR2 SVGEGT. The CDR3 bases are TGTGCCAGCACCGGGGCAGGCCTTGAGCAGTTCTTC. This codes for CASTGAGLEQFF.

V gene TRBV3-1 combines with J gene TRBJ1-3, with D tentatively TRBD1 (6 bases). Germline CDR1 is LGHDT and CDR2 is YNNKEL (reference sequence). This CDR3 is built from 16 residues. This CDR3 reads CTRSWAGGRRGNTIYF. In DNA, the CDR3 is TGTACCCGCAGCTGGGCGGGGGGGCGAAGAGGAAACACCATATATTTT.

In its sample, this clonotype was seen many times. In DNA form, the CDR3 reads TGCAGCGTAGGCCAGGGCCCAGCCAAAAACATTCAGTACTTC. Its translation: CSVGQGPAKNIQYF. V and J are TRBV29-1 and TRBJ2-4; maybe TRBD1 (5 bases). Looked up from germline, CDR1 is SQVTM and CDR2 is ANQGSEA. With 6 bases removed from V and 0 bases from J, the gap between germline ends came to 12 bases. CDR3 length: 14 amino acids.

This clonotype was observed a single time. V and J are TRBV7-9 and TRBJ2-3; D is perhaps TRBD1 (5 bases). Germline V gives CDR1 SEHNR, CDR2 FQNEAQ (reference sequence). There are 15 residues in the CDR3. V was pared by 2 bases and J by 4 bases, with 13 bases between. CDR3 nucleotides: TGTGCCAGCAGCTTAATCCGAGTGGGGCCAGATACGCAGTATTTT. It codes for CASSLIRVGPDTQYF.

This chain connects TRBV7-2 to TRBJ2-1; D is ambiguous. V dropped 4 bases and J dropped 0 bases, with 10 bases sitting between them. CDR1 is SGHTA, CDR2 FQGNSA, per germline. The length of the CDR3 is 15 residues. Written as DNA, the CDR3 is TGTGCCAGCAGCTGGACCGTCGGCTCCTACAATGAGCAGTTCTTC. This gives the protein CASSWTVGSYNEQFF.

In this sample, this clonotype turned up many times. The V gene is TRBV29-1, the J gene TRBJ2-5; 8 nucleotides agree with TRBD2. CDR1 is SQVTM and CDR2 is ANQGSEA in the germline V gene. CDR3 length equals 14 residues. After removal of 3 bases from V and 2 bases from J, the junction contained 5 bases not matched to a gene. This CDR3 is CSVDRGGWQETQYF. CDR3 sequence (DNA): TGCAGCGTTGACCGGGGGGGATGGCAAGAGACCCAGTACTTC.

This clonotype was seen many times. This chain connects TRBV20-1 to TRBJ2-1, with 10 bases lining up with TRBD1. The CDR3 loop spans 19 amino acids. In germline, CDR1 is DFQATT, CDR2 SNEGSKA (reference sequence). V shed 0 bases, J shed 3 bases, and the junction held 14 bases outside the gene matches. CDR3 bases: TGCAGTGCTAGAGATCCGAAGCGTGACGGGGACAGGGGCTACAATGAGCAGTTCTTC. It is translated as CSARDPKRDGDRGYNEQFF.

Many counts were recorded for this clonotype. The chain has TRBV7-2 and TRBJ2-7, with 8 bases fitting TRBD2. The V segment lost 5 bases and the J segment 2 bases; nucleotides outside the gene matches: 8. This CDR3 contains 15 residues. CDR1 SGHTA and CDR2 FQGNSA come from the germline V gene. The CDR3 DNA reads as TGTGCCAGCAGCCCATCCCGGGGGGGACCCTACGAGCAGTACTTC. Encoded protein: CASSPSRGGPYEQYF.

This chain links TRBV5-5 with TRBJ1-1; 8 bases are a match to TRBD1. Trimming removed 0 bases from V and 3 bases from J; junction bases left unmatched: 4. CDR1 SGHKS and CDR2 YYEKEE come from the germline V gene (reference sequence). The CDR3 loop spans 15 amino acids. Here the CDR3 DNA reads TGTGCCAGCAGCTTGGCAGGGGGCATGTACACTGAAGCTTTCTTT. Translating it yields CASSLAGGMYTEAFF.

There are many counts of this clonotype. CDR3 loop: CASSLSGVSSAEAFF. The CDR3 DNA is TGTGCCAGCAGCCTTAGCGGAGTGTCGAGCGCTGAAGCTTTCTTT. The chain has TRBV5-4 and TRBJ1-1, with D unclear. V shed 4 bases and J shed 6 bases, with 19 bases lying between them. In germline, CDR1 is SGHNT, CDR2 YYREEE (reference sequence). This CDR3 contains 15 residues.

J is TRBJ1-5 and V is TRBV28; no definite D call. The V gene's germline CDR1 is MDHEN and CDR2 SYDVKM. This CDR3 comprises 15 residues. V lost 3 bases and J lost 2, with 11 bases in between. The CDR3 nucleotides are TGTGCCAGCAGTTTCATGGCAGATCGCAATCAGCCCCAGCATTTT. This sequence encodes CASSFMADRNQPQHF.

The chain employs TRBV29-1 and TRBJ1-1, with D perhaps TRBD1 (6 bases). V was shortened by 4 bases and J by 0 bases, with 18 bases between the two germline ends. Germline CDR1 is SQVTM and CDR2 is ANQGSEA. The CDR3 has 16 amino acids. The CDR3 here is CSVGEGGRGMNTEAFF. Here the CDR3 DNA reads TGCAGCGTTGGGGAAGGGGGGAGAGGGATGAACACTGAAGCTTTCTTT.